This entry lists 20 T cell receptor beta chains sequenced from one sample in a study of T cell clonality in common variable immunodeficiency. Here immunoSEQ multiplex PCR was the method, and the copy in TCRdb shows in-frame clones only, minus some. This repertoire holds tens of thousands of clones, and none appear only once. Sample: peripheral blood mononuclear cells. The receptor set was obtained from a person between 18 and 75 years old in good health.

There are many counts of this clone. The read ends 3 residues shy of where the CDR3 ends; the end is completed using the germline J gene. The gene calls are TRBV10-3 and TRBJ1-1; the D gene is possibly TRBD1 (6 bases). The CDR3 sequence is 16 residues long. CDR1 and CDR2 (germline): ENHRY, SYGVKD. The V end lost 4 bases, the J end lost 2 bases, and 17 bases lay between the germline ends. The CDR3 sequence is CAISAPPQGGNTEAFF. The covered CDR3 bases are TGTGCCATCAGTGCACCCCCACAGGGAGGTAACACTGAA.

Ten or more counts support this clone. The CDR3 DNA, read in part, is TGCGCCAGCAGCTTGGTGGGACTGGGGCAGGCAGATACG. It translates to CASSLVGLGQADT. The entire CDR3 protein reads CASSLVGLGQADTQYF. The chain recombines TRBV5-1 with TRBJ2-3; tentatively, D is TRBD2 (6 bases). The CDR3 extends 3 residues past the end of the read, so its final part is completed from the germline J gene. The germline V gene encodes CDR1 SGHRS and CDR2 YFSETQ. V lost 0 bases and J 4 bases, leaving 15 bases between the germline ends. CDR3 size: 16 residues.

This clone was counted at least ten times. The observed sequence ends 3 residues before the CDR3 terminus, with the missing tail filled in from the germline J gene. The chain combines TRBV20-1 with TRBJ1-5; D is unresolved. This CDR3 contains 14 residues. Trimming pared 3 bases from V and 0 bases from J, leaving 9 bases between. Germline assignment: CDR1 DFQATT and CDR2 SNEGSKA (reference sequence). The CDR3 DNA, read in part, is TGCAGTGCTAGCTCTCCCCCTAGCAATCAGCCC. Translating gives CSASSPPSNQP. The entire CDR3 reads CSASSPPSNQPQHF.

In this sample, this clone turned up many times. CDR3 bases read: TGCGCCAGCAGTCAATCGCGGTTCTCAATGAACACTGAA. It translates to CASSQSRFSMNTE. From start to end, the CDR3 is CASSQSRFSMNTEAFF. The V gene is TRBV23-1, the J gene TRBJ1-1, with D unclear. The sequenced fragment ends 3 residues before the CDR3 boundary, so the rest is inferred from the germline J gene. TRBV23-1 is filed as an ORF, its function uncertain. This CDR3 region has 16 residues. Trimming removed 0 bases at V and 0 bases at J, with 11 bases between.

To note about this clone: The read comes to an end 3 residues before the CDR3 does, leaving the germline J gene to fill in the end. The chain has TRBV5-1 and TRBJ1-2; TRBD1 agrees at 10 bases. This CDR3 contains 14 residues. Germline CDR1 SGHRS, CDR2 YFSETQ. CDR3 DNA, as far as it was read: TGCGCCAGCACCGAGACAGGGGGCCCAGAGACC. Translated: CASTETGGPET. The CDR3 as a whole reads CASTETGGPETYTF.

This clone came up many times. The CDR3 end is not reached by the read, which stops 3 residues before it; the germline J gene fills it in. V usage is TRBV5-5 and J usage is TRBJ1-2, with 8 nucleotides matching TRBD1. The CDR3 consists of 15 residues. Germline loops: CDR1 SGHKS, CDR2 YYEKEE (reference sequence). With V trimmed by 6 bases and J by 5 bases, 12 bases remained unmatched. The CDR3 bases that were read are TGTGCCAGCAAGGATACAGGGGGAAGTTGGTATGGC. This codes for CASKDTGGSWYG. The whole CDR3 region reads CASKDTGGSWYGYTF.

This clone was recorded at least ten times. The DNA ends 3 residues before the CDR3 does, and the rest of the CDR3 is filled in from the germline J gene. This chain connects TRBV2 to TRBJ1-2, with TRBD1 identical over 7 bases. Germline V gene lookup returns CDR1 SNHLY and CDR2 FYNNEI. The CDR3 extends over 14 amino acids. Unmatched junction bases numbered 8, after V lost 6 bases and J lost 4 bases. The CDR3 is CASRPQGLGYGYTF. The part of the CDR3 DNA that was read is TGTGCCAGCAGACCACAGGGGTTAGGCTATGGC.

There are many counts of this clone. Sequencing ends 3 residues short of the CDR3 end; the germline J gene provides the rest. The rearrangement uses TRBV19 and TRBJ2-2; a weak D match, TRBD2 (6 bases). Per germline, CDR1 LNHDA and CDR2 SQIVND (reference sequence). Trimming stripped 5 bases from V and 3 bases from J, with 22 bases between. The CDR3 length is 18 residues. The CDR3 sequence: CASSGGEAGRPYTGELFF. The DNA read from the CDR3 is TGTGCCAGTAGTGGGGGTGAGGCGGGGAGGCCCTACACCGGGGAG.

This clone occurred many times. The CDR3 extends 3 residues past the end of the read, so its final part is completed from the germline J gene. The V call is TRBV5-1, the J call TRBJ1-4; D possibly corresponds to TRBD1 (5 bases). CDR3 length equals 13 residues. Germline V CDR1 and CDR2: SGHRS, YFSETQ. This CDR3 is CASSADTLSSLFF. The CDR3 bases that were read are TGCGCCAGCAGCGCGGACACTCTTTCGTCA.

As concerns this clone: The read finishes 3 residues shy of the CDR3 end, and the germline J gene is used to complete it. J is TRBJ2-3 and V is TRBV11-2, with D possibly TRBD2 on 5 matching bases. With 6 bases removed from V and 0 bases from J, the gap between germline ends came to 10 bases. The CDR3 has 14 residues. Germline CDR1 reads SGHAT; CDR2 reads FQNNGV. This chain's CDR3 is CASRAGVSTDTQYF. The part of the CDR3 DNA that was read is TGTGCCAGCAGAGCCGGGGTTAGCACAGATACG.

In its sample, this clone was seen many times. CDR3 residues: CSVEEPWGGNKYNEQFF. The CDR3 DNA, read in part, is TGCAGCGTTGAAGAGCCATGGGGGGGCAATAAGTACAATGAG. The V call is TRBV29-1, the J call TRBJ2-1; maybe TRBD2 (7 bases). The read is 3 residues too short to cover the CDR3 end, so that end is filled in from the germline J gene. CDR1 SQVTM and CDR2 ANQGSEA come from the germline V gene. Trimming took off 0 bases at V and 4 bases at J, with 19 bases between the two ends. This CDR3 is 17 amino acids long.

This clone has a count of ten or more. The read stops 3 residues short of the end of the CDR3; the missing end is completed from the germline J gene. The rearrangement links TRBV20-1 to TRBJ2-1; possible D gene TRBD2, 5 bases. The length of the CDR3 is 16 residues. Trimming removed 6 bases at V and 0 bases at J, with 18 bases between. In germline, CDR1 is DFQATT, CDR2 SNEGSKA (reference sequence). The CDR3 spells CSATGVPTVSYNEQFF. The sequenced CDR3 bases are TGCAGTGCCACCGGGGTCCCGACCGTCTCCTACAATGAG.

This clone was counted only a few times. From the germline J gene comes the end of the CDR3, since the read stops 3 residues before it. The chain combines TRBV30 with TRBJ2-3; maybe TRBD1 (5 bases). This CDR3 region has 13 residues. CDR1 and CDR2 from the germline V gene are GTSNPN and SVGIG (reference sequence). CDR3 DNA, as far as it was read: TGTGCCTGGGAAGACAGTTTTGACCAGCCG. It is translated as CAWEDSFDQP. In full, the CDR3 is CAWEDSFDQPQYF.

This clone was detected many times. The missing CDR3 end, 3 residues past where the read stops, is filled in from the germline J gene. The J gene is TRBJ2-7, the V gene TRBV2, with 7 nucleotides matching TRBD1. V shed 5 bases, J shed 4 bases, and the junction held 8 bases outside the gene matches. Germline assignment: CDR1 SNHLY and CDR2 FYNNEI. CDR3 length: 14 residues. CDR3 DNA, as far as it was read: TGTGCCAGCAGTTCCGGGACAGTAGAATACGAG. Amino acids: CASSSGTVEYE. The full CDR3 protein reads CASSSGTVEYEQYF. The complete variable domain, with remaining parts taken from reference TRBV2 and TRBJ2-7, reads EPEVTQTPSHQVTQMGQEVILRCVPISNHLYFYWYRQILGQKVEFLVSFYNNEISEKSEIFDDQFSVERPDGSNFTLKIRSTKLEDSAMYFCASSSGTVEYEQYFGPGTRLTVT.

This clone came up many times. The read gets to within 3 residues of the CDR3 end, and the germline J gene fills in the rest. V and J are TRBV19 and TRBJ2-1, with D possibly TRBD2 on 6 matching bases. Trimming cost V 3 bases and J 7 bases, with 13 bases left between them. This CDR3 contains 14 residues. Germline CDR1 reads LNHDA; CDR2 reads SQIVND (reference sequence). The CDR3 DNA, read in part, is TGTGCCAGTAGTATTCAGGGTGGAGGGAATGAG. Translation gives CASSIQGGGNE. The full CDR3 is CASSIQGGGNEQFF.

This clone was observed at least ten times. With the read ending 3 residues before the CDR3 end, the germline J gene is used to fill in that end. This chain connects TRBV19 to TRBJ2-1; tentative D call: TRBD1 (5 bases). V was clipped by 3 bases and J by 9 bases, with 18 bases between them. The CDR3 has 15 amino acids. Germline V gives CDR1 LNHDA, CDR2 SQIVND (reference sequence). The CDR3 spells CASSIQGVSNSEQFF. The sequenced part of the CDR3 DNA is TGTGCCAGTAGTATTCAAGGGGTGTCGAACAGTGAG.

With regard to this clone: The read finishes 3 residues shy of the CDR3 end, and the germline J gene is used to complete it. The chain links TRBV10-2 to TRBJ2-5; tentatively, D is TRBD2 (7 bases). The germline gives CDR1 WSHSY, CDR2 SAAADI. This CDR3 has 13 amino acids. Trimming stripped 7 bases from V and 6 bases from J, with 15 bases between. CDR3 DNA (partial): TGCGCCAGCACGGGGCGGGGGCTGAAGACC. It translates to CASTGRGLKT. The entire CDR3 protein is CASTGRGLKTQYF.

This clone was recorded at least ten times. The read stops 3 residues short of the end of the CDR3; the missing end is completed from the germline J gene. The V call is TRBV30, the J call TRBJ1-6; D is unresolved. This CDR3 has 13 amino acids. Germline loops: CDR1 GTSNPN, CDR2 SVGIG (reference sequence). Trimming removed 0 bases from V and 9 bases from J, with 9 bases in between. The part of the CDR3 DNA that was read is TGTGCCTGGAGTGTGGCAAGGGTTTCACCC. Amino acids: CAWSVARVSP. The full CDR3 is CAWSVARVSPLHF.

Remarks on this clone: The read falls 3 residues short of the CDR3 end, and the missing part is taken from the germline J gene. This sequence joins TRBV18 and TRBJ1-1, with a tentative D call TRBD1 (5 bases). There are 17 residues in the CDR3. Germline-derived CDR1 and CDR2 are KGHSH and LQKENI. The V and J ends lost 3 bases and 7 bases respectively, with 24 bases between them. The DNA read from the CDR3 is TGTGCCAGCTCACCCGCCGCGGGACCGCCGCGGGGGGATGAA. Amino acids: CASSPAAGPPRGDE. The entire CDR3 protein is CASSPAAGPPRGDEAFF.

This clone was recorded at least ten times. The missing CDR3 end, 3 residues past where the read stops, is filled in from the germline J gene. The V and J genes are TRBV20-1 and TRBJ2-7, with a weak D call TRBD2 (7 bases). This CDR3 has 14 residues. CDR1 and CDR2 from the germline V gene are DFQATT and SNEGSKA (reference sequence). The ends were cut back, 2 bases at V and 1 base at J, with 12 bases in the middle. The sequenced part of the CDR3 DNA is TGCAGTGCTAGAAGGGGGGGGGCTTCCTACGAG. It yields the protein CSARRGGASYE. The complete CDR3 reads CSARRGGASYEQYF.